This T cell receptor (beta chain) was sequenced in a study of OX40 agonist ivuxolimab in advanced cancers. On the study more broadly: Averaging roughly 60 years in age, with a range of 23 to 79, the cohort was about 86% male. Study results and caveats: Both CD4+ and CD8+ T cell populations in blood had undergone clonal expansion by week 6 at 0.1 to 3.0 mg/kg.

Looked up from germline, CDR1 is KGHSH and CDR2 is LQKENI. This CDR3 has 15 amino acids. V lost 1 base, J lost 2 bases, and 12 bases lay in between. Regarding this clone: Its antigen is not identified.

The method was immunoSEQ multiplex PCR; TCRdb's version includes in-frame clones alone and lacks a portion of them. Of approximately 67,000 clones in the sample, 91% were seen once. The chain couples TRBV18 to TRBJ2-7; a possible D gene is TRBD2 (7 bases). The sample consisted of CD4+ or CD8+ T cells sorted from blood, taken in a trial of the OX40 agonist ivuxolimab. The receptor was isolated from an adult with an advanced solid tumor such as melanoma, head and neck, liver or kidney cancer. CDR3 DNA: TGTGCCAGCTCACCACGGGGGGGCTCGACCTACGAGCAGTACTTC. Translation: CASSPRGGSTYEQYF.